This TCR beta chain was sequenced during a study of T-cell reconstitution after alpha-beta-depleted transplantation in children (dated by TCRdb to about 2016). The study in broad terms: T-cell immune reconstitution after TCRalphabeta/CD19-depleted allogeneic hematopoietic cell transplantation in children was quantitatively tracked in the study by means of TCR repertoire profiling.

The method was PCR. Sequencing instrument: Illumina HiSeq 2500. Molecular barcoding was employed in the preparation of TCR libraries, with unique molecular identifiers being used to normalize TCRbeta repertoire quantification. TCRdb's own reprocessing of the public reads used fastp at Q25 and MiXCR and kept productive beta chains. Each CDR3 protein gets just one entry, which takes the most common genes and DNA from the rows behind it. The sample records around 270,000 distinct CDR3 sequences, roughly a tenth of which are singletons. Less than 9% of the sample is held by the ten biggest clonotypes. At least ten counts were recorded for this clonotype. Its antigen is currently not known. There are no base qualities to consult, and no much larger clone falls within one base. The meaning of the sample's treatment or condition label: allogeneic hematopoietic cell transplantation with graft depleted of TCRalphabeta T cells and CD19 B cells. TCRalphabeta/CD19-depleted allogeneic hematopoietic cell grafts were given to the transplant recipients, all of whom were children.

CDR1 and CDR2 are read off the germline V gene as MGHDK and SYGVNS. At the junction V is shortened by 9 bases and J by 0 bases, with 14 bases in between. The CDR3 starts with the cysteine, ends with the phenylalanine, and has 15 residues. The retained sequence is limited to the CDR3, 45 bases, with the frame set at the first base. Study-level results and caveats: Over the following months the frequencies of hyperexpanded clones went down, and after one year T-cell counts and TCRbeta diversity were mostly credited to newly produced T cells. About two months after transplant, the apparently early recovery of alphabetaT-cell counts reportedly depended on just several hundred clones that had expanded rapidly and came from non-depleted graft cells. The high TCRbeta diversity at day 60 in some patients was ascribed to recipient T cells and intrathymic progenitors that had survived conditioning.

The source of this sequence is a boy in the first two years of life with acute myeloid leukemia, due to receive a stem cell transplant. This sequence uses TRBV25-1 and TRBJ2-2; TRBD2 could be the D gene, as 6 bases match. The source was PBMCs, collected before TCRalphabeta/CD19-depleted stem cell transplant. The nucleotide sequence is TGTGCCAGTTGGGGGGAGGCCGCGAACACCGGGGAGCTGTTTTTT. It codes for CASWGEAANTGELFF.